Listed below are T cell receptor beta chains from one sample, sequenced in a study of T cells in localized non-small cell lung cancer. Assay: immunoSEQ multiplex PCR; the TCRdb copy retains only in-frame clones and omits some. Of around 91,000 clones listed, 87% are singletons. This specimen was peripheral blood, taken before any cancer treatment. The source of these receptors is a man aged 35-75 years with stage I squamous cell lung carcinoma. Each CDR3 is given with its conserved first and last residue. Fields, in order: clone size, J gene, V gene, CDR3 protein. Not all rows give a size; the values are once, few, many and, for expanded clones, a class.

clone_size: -; j_call: TRBJ1-1; v_call: TRBV5-6; cdr3_aa: CASSLVGEQGGHEAFF
clone_size: -; j_call: TRBJ1-5; v_call: TRBV5-5; cdr3_aa: CASSLAYPGGQPQHF
clone_size: -; j_call: TRBJ1-1; v_call: TRBV12-5; cdr3_aa: CASRDRGRNTEAFF
clone_size: -; j_call: TRBJ2-3; v_call: TRBV5-1; cdr3_aa: CASSLDDSVWGSQYF
clone_size: -; j_call: TRBJ1-1; v_call: TRBV18; cdr3_aa: CASSPLGGGNTEAFF
clone_size: -; j_call: TRBJ2-2; v_call: TRBV4-3; cdr3_aa: CASSQGVGRELFF
clone_size: -; j_call: TRBJ1-4; v_call: TRBV28; cdr3_aa: CASSPHGQGVEKLFF
clone_size: -; j_call: TRBJ1-2; v_call: TRBV27; cdr3_aa: CASSLTGGSQGNYGYTF
clone_size: -; j_call: TRBJ1-2; v_call: TRBV15; cdr3_aa: CATSTDRAGGYTF
clone_size: few; j_call: TRBJ1-5; v_call: TRBV30; cdr3_aa: CASQVGPNQPQHF
clone_size: -; j_call: TRBJ1-1; v_call: TRBV18; cdr3_aa: CASSKGVGTEAFF
clone_size: -; j_call: TRBJ2-5; v_call: TRBV4-2; cdr3_aa: CASSHGTRSQETQYF
clone_size: -; j_call: TRBJ2-7; v_call: TRBV7-9; cdr3_aa: CASSSQTGAEQYF
clone_size: -; j_call: TRBJ2-7; v_call: TRBV19; cdr3_aa: CASSKGQASRYEQYF
clone_size: once; j_call: TRBJ2-3; v_call: TRBV5-1; cdr3_aa: CASSPNPSGVPLYTQYF
clone_size: once; j_call: TRBJ2-5; v_call: TRBV5-1; cdr3_aa: CASSFSGTTIQETQYF
clone_size: -; j_call: TRBJ2-3; v_call: TRBV6-1; cdr3_aa: CASSDPGLAETTDTQYF
clone_size: -; j_call: TRBJ2-7; v_call: TRBV10-2; cdr3_aa: CASRAGTDSYEQYF
clone_size: -; j_call: TRBJ1-3; v_call: TRBV4-1; cdr3_aa: CASSQDQRTLGGNTIYF
clone_size: -; j_call: TRBJ1-2; v_call: TRBV5-6; cdr3_aa: CASSLSQSYGYTF
clone_size: -; j_call: TRBJ1-2; v_call: TRBV11-2; cdr3_aa: CASSLGTGIRYGYTF
clone_size: -; j_call: TRBJ2-7; v_call: TRBV7-9; cdr3_aa: CASSLAHQGRYEQYF
clone_size: -; j_call: TRBJ1-1; v_call: TRBV7-9; cdr3_aa: CASSWRTGAGNTEAFF
clone_size: few; j_call: TRBJ1-2; v_call: TRBV29-1; cdr3_aa: CSVATGLRNGYTF
clone_size: once; j_call: TRBJ2-3; v_call: TRBV7-9; cdr3_aa: CASSADLLGQGRSDTQYF
clone_size: -; j_call: TRBJ1-1; v_call: TRBV5-8; cdr3_aa: CASSLRGANTEAFF
clone_size: -; j_call: TRBJ1-1; v_call: TRBV5-1; cdr3_aa: CASSLRGGVAEAFF
clone_size: -; j_call: TRBJ2-3; v_call: TRBV4-1; cdr3_aa: CASSQGQGAVTDTQYF
clone_size: -; j_call: TRBJ2-7; v_call: TRBV18; cdr3_aa: CASSPKGGSYEQYF
clone_size: -; j_call: TRBJ1-6; v_call: TRBV5-1; cdr3_aa: CASSLESGEGSPLHF
clone_size: -; j_call: TRBJ2-7; v_call: TRBV7-8; cdr3_aa: CASSLLSVYYEQYF
clone_size: -; j_call: TRBJ1-2; v_call: TRBV6-5; cdr3_aa: CASRDRGRGYGYTF
clone_size: -; j_call: TRBJ1-2; v_call: TRBV15; cdr3_aa: CATSVGRGYSNYGYTF
clone_size: -; j_call: TRBJ1-1; v_call: TRBV2; cdr3_aa: CASTREGANTEAFF
clone_size: -; j_call: TRBJ2-2; v_call: TRBV2; cdr3_aa: CASKGLRPTGELFF
clone_size: -; j_call: TRBJ2-3; v_call: TRBV5-4; cdr3_aa: CASSARLAGGFSDTQYF
clone_size: -; j_call: TRBJ1-1; v_call: TRBV19; cdr3_aa: CASSIALAWVVGTEAFF
clone_size: -; j_call: TRBJ2-1; v_call: TRBV27; cdr3_aa: CASSPTGPYNEQFF
clone_size: -; j_call: TRBJ1-6; v_call: TRBV5-1; cdr3_aa: CASSPGHFNSPLHF
clone_size: -; j_call: TRBJ2-1; v_call: TRBV7-2; cdr3_aa: CASRGSAYNEQFF
clone_size: few; j_call: TRBJ1-1; v_call: TRBV5-4; cdr3_aa: CASSLDRRSTEAFF
clone_size: -; j_call: TRBJ2-1; v_call: TRBV28; cdr3_aa: CASRSGGGADNEQFF
clone_size: once; j_call: TRBJ1-6; v_call: TRBV27; cdr3_aa: CASSLVSGQGYSPLHF
clone_size: -; j_call: TRBJ1-2; v_call: TRBV10-3; cdr3_aa: CAISLTTASNYGYTF
clone_size: -; j_call: TRBJ2-6; v_call: TRBV28; cdr3_aa: CASGGGASGANVLTF
clone_size: -; j_call: TRBJ1-1; v_call: TRBV21-1; cdr3_aa: CASSSLSRRGTANTEAFF
clone_size: once; j_call: TRBJ2-3; v_call: TRBV5-1; cdr3_aa: CASSLAGQTHGGDTQYF
clone_size: many; j_call: TRBJ1-2; v_call: TRBV18; cdr3_aa: CASSPGQEIYGYTF
clone_size: -; j_call: TRBJ1-1; v_call: TRBV5-1; cdr3_aa: CASKPEGARNTEAFF
clone_size: -; j_call: TRBJ2-5; v_call: TRBV4-1; cdr3_aa: CASSQVGRGARETQYF